This TCR beta chain came from a study of blood T cell repertoires in COVID-19. The V and J ends lost 3 bases and 0 bases respectively, with 17 bases between them. Per germline, CDR1 MGHRA and CDR2 YSYEKL. CDR3 length equals 17 residues. Here immunoSEQ multiplex PCR was the method, and the copy in TCRdb shows in-frame clones only, minus some. Among some 370,000 clones, 90% were seen once, and the ten largest hold around 7%. The sequence was collected from a man between 18 and 29 years old with active or convalescent COVID-19. The chain links TRBV4-1 to TRBJ1-1; a possible D gene is TRBD1 (5 bases). The sequenced material came from peripheral blood. The CDR3 loop reads CASSQDNLEGVNTEAFF. CDR3 in DNA: TGCGCCAGCAGCCAGGACAACCTAGAAGGGGTGAACACTGAAGCTTTCTTT.